A single sample gave rise to the 19 T cell receptor beta chains below, sequenced in a study of blood T cell repertoires in COVID-19 (dated by TCRdb to 2018 to 2020). The library was prepared using the immunoSEQ multiplex PCR assay. Imported from immuneACCESS, the table was reduced by TCRdb to in-frame sequences with V and J called. These copies leave out some clones; in studies compared against another copy, an unresolved V gene accounts for under half, and the cause of the remainder is not known. The sample yields a few hundred thousand clones; around 83% were counted once. The ten top clones hold 0.85% to 1% of the sample. The sample was peripheral blood. The receptors were gathered from a man aged 40-50 years with acute or convalescent COVID-19.

The chain uses TRBV27 and TRBJ2-7, with 7 bases that match TRBD1. This CDR3 has 14 residues. Trimming cost V 5 bases and J 1 base; bases outside gene matches: 5. Germline loops: CDR1 MNHEY, CDR2 SMNVEV (reference sequence). The CDR3 reads CASSVQGSSYEQYF. For the CDR3, the DNA is TGTGCCAGCAGTGTACAGGGGTCTTCCTACGAGCAGTACTTC.

V gene TRBV9 combines with J gene TRBJ1-4; 9 nucleotides line up with TRBD1. V dropped 1 base and J dropped 6; count of bases not matched to a gene: 4. There are 15 residues in the CDR3. In germline, CDR1 is SGDLS, CDR2 YYNGEE. The CDR3 bases are TGTGCCAGCAGCGTAACTACAGGGGGCTATGAAAAACTGTTTTTT. It specifies CASSVTTGGYEKLFF. Full variable domain (outside the CDR3, taken from reference TRBV9 and TRBJ1-4): DSGVTQTPKHLITATGQRVTLRCSPRSGDLSVYWYQQSLDQGLQFLIQYYNGEERAKGNILERFSAQQFPDLHSELNLSSLELGDSALYFCASSVTTGGYEKLFFGSGTQLSVL.

CDR3 region: CAWSVERRNTIYF. The CDR3 DNA sequence: TGTGCCTGGAGTGTCGAGAGGAGGAACACCATATATTTT. The chain carries TRBV30 and TRBJ1-3; no clear D. The V end lost 0 bases, the J end lost 7 bases, and 10 bases lay between the germline ends. Germline CDR1 GTSNPN, CDR2 SVGIG (reference sequence). This CDR3 has 13 residues.

DNA for the CDR3: TGTGCCAGCAGTTTGGTACAGGGTAGGCGCATCTATGGCTACACCTTC. Encoded protein: CASSLVQGRRIYGYTF. The rearrangement uses TRBV28 and TRBJ1-2, with TRBD1 as a possible D gene (6 bases). V lost 3 bases and J 4 bases, leaving 18 bases between the germline ends. This CDR3 has 16 residues. Germline values: CDR1 MDHEN, CDR2 SYDVKM.

The gene calls are TRBV5-4 and TRBJ2-7; D perhaps matches TRBD2 (5 bases). The germline CDR1 and CDR2 sequences are SGHNT and YYREEE (reference sequence). The CDR3 runs 14 residues. The germline V and J ends were trimmed by 3 bases and 0 bases, with 10 bases remaining between them. This CDR3 is CASSWPEVSYEQYF. CDR3 bases: TGTGCCAGCAGCTGGCCGGAGGTCTCCTACGAGCAGTACTTC.

The rearrangement joins TRBV11-2 to TRBJ1-2; D not resolved. The germline gives CDR1 SGHAT, CDR2 FQNNGV. This CDR3 region has 12 residues. The V and J ends lost 5 bases and 6 bases respectively, with 10 bases between them. The DNA for the CDR3 is TGTGCCAGCAGCCGGACTGCCGATGGCTACACCTTC. Translating it yields CASSRTADGYTF. Full variable domain (rest looked up from reference TRBV11-2 and TRBJ1-2): EAGVAQSPRYKIIEKRQSVAFWCNPISGHATLYWYQQILGQGPKLLIQFQNNGVVDDSQLPKDRFSAERLKGVDSTLKIQPAKLEDSAVYLCASSRTADGYTFGSGTRLTVV.

The CDR3 nucleotides are TGTGCCAGCAGTTTCAAAGAGACCCAGTACTTC. Its translation is CASSFKETQYF. The rearrangement uses TRBV12-3 or TRBV12-4 and TRBJ2-5; D remains unclear. Trimming removed 3 bases from V and 3 bases from J, with 2 bases in between. The CDR3 extends over 11 amino acids.

In nucleotides, the CDR3 is TGTGCCTGGAGTCCCGGGCAGGGAAATCTTAATGAAAAACTGTTTTTT. The encoded protein is CAWSPGQGNLNEKLFF. The chain is built from TRBV30 and TRBJ1-4; D is possibly TRBD1 (5 bases). The CDR3 has 16 amino acids. Between the trimmed V and J ends, which lost 2 bases and 4 bases, there was a span of 17 bases. Germline V gene lookup returns CDR1 GTSNPN and CDR2 SVGIG (reference sequence).

V is TRBV21-1 and J is TRBJ2-7; TRBD2 was called by the table and not checked on the DNA. TRBV21-1 constitutes a pseudogene. The CDR3 has 16 residues. The CDR3, as DNA: TGTGCCAGCCGCTATCTAGGATCTATCCGGTCTCGGGAGCAGTACTTC. Its translation: CASRYLGSIRSREQYF.

This clone was recorded only once. The genes are TRBV9 and TRBJ1-2, with D tentatively TRBD1 (5 bases). The CDR3 extends over 15 amino acids. The germline V gene has CDR1 SGDLS and CDR2 YYNGEE. V gave up 3 bases and J gave up 5 bases, with 17 bases separating them. CDR3 bases: TGTGCCAGCAGCGCTCAGGGTGGGACTGGTTATGGCTACACCTTC. Amino acids: CASSAQGGTGYGYTF. The whole variable domain, filled in from reference TRBV9 and TRBJ1-2, reads DSGVTQTPKHLITATGQRVTLRCSPRSGDLSVYWYQQSLDQGLQFLIQYYNGEERAKGNILERFSAQQFPDLHSELNLSSLELGDSALYFCASSAQGGTGYGYTFGSGTRLTVV.

The chain uses TRBV20-1 and TRBJ2-1; TRBD2 agrees at 16 bases. Trimming took 3 bases from V and 0 from J; bases not matched to a gene: 5. The CDR3 covers 18 residues. CDR1 is DFQATT and CDR2 is SNEGSKA in the germline V gene (reference sequence). Here the CDR3 reads CSASRGTSGGGSYNEQFF. Written as DNA, the CDR3 is TGCAGTGCTAGTCGCGGGACTAGCGGGGGGGGCTCCTACAATGAGCAGTTCTTC.

This chain links TRBV28 with TRBJ1-5; D is uncertain. Trimming stripped 3 bases from V and 7 bases from J, with 7 bases between. The CDR3 sequence is 12 residues long. Germline CDR1 and CDR2: MDHEN and SYDVKM. For the CDR3, the DNA is TGTGCCAGCAGTTTGCTAAGCCAGCCCCAGCATTTT. It yields the protein CASSLLSQPQHF.

This chain joins TRBV15 and TRBJ2-5, with 11 bases identical to TRBD2. There are 17 residues in the CDR3. CDR1 is LNHNV and CDR2 is YYDKDF in the germline V gene (reference sequence). The J segment lost 5 bases and the V segment lost 5 bases, leaving 13 bases of the junction unmatched. Here the CDR3 DNA reads TGTGCCACCAGCCGCTCCGCTACTAGCGGGGGAGAGGAGACCCAGTACTTC. Protein product: CATSRSATSGGEETQYF.

V gene TRBV15 combines with J gene TRBJ2-7; 8 bases align to TRBD1. The CDR3 contains 13 residues. The trim removed 1 base at V and 6 bases at J, leaving 2 bases unmatched. Germline V gene sequence: CDR1 LNHNV, CDR2 YYDKDF (reference sequence). The CDR3 DNA follows: TGTGCCACCAGCAGAGTCGGACAGGGCGAGCAGTACTTC. Protein: CATSRVGQGEQYF.

The chain couples TRBV5-1 to TRBJ1-1; TRBD1 might be the D (6 bases). V lost 4 bases and J lost 0, with 13 bases in between. Germline loops: CDR1 SGHRS, CDR2 YFSETQ. This CDR3 region has 15 residues. The CDR3 DNA follows: TGCGCCAGCAGCGGCGCGTGGACAGTGAACACTGAAGCTTTCTTT. Residues: CASSGAWTVNTEAFF.

This clone is a singleton in its sample. The rearrangement links TRBV27 to TRBJ1-6; D is unresolved. The length of the CDR3 is 13 residues. CDR1 and CDR2 from the germline V gene are MNHEY and SMNVEV (reference sequence). The V gene lost 4 bases and the J gene lost 8 bases, with 9 bases spanning the gap. DNA of the CDR3: TGTGCCAGCAGTTGGGCCTGGGATTCACCCCTCCACTTT. Its protein is CASSWAWDSPLHF.

This clone showed up just once. V and J are TRBV7-8 and TRBJ2-7, with D unresolved. The germline V gene encodes CDR1 SGHVS and CDR2 FQNEAQ. This CDR3 comprises 14 residues. The germline V and J ends were trimmed by 5 bases and 0 bases, with 11 bases remaining between them. As DNA, the CDR3 is TGTGCCAGCAGCCGAGTGATGAGCTCCTACGAGCAGTACTTC. Its protein product is CASSRVMSSYEQYF.

The count of this clone is one. The chain uses TRBV4-2 and TRBJ1-5, with D uncertain. V lost 1 base and J 7 bases, leaving 8 bases between the germline ends. CDR3 size: 13 residues. Germline CDR1 LGHNA, CDR2 YNFKEQ. The CDR3: CASSQVNNQPQHF. CDR3 nucleotides: TGTGCCAGCAGCCAAGTTAACAACCAGCCCCAGCATTTT.

The rearrangement links TRBV6-6 to TRBJ2-1; perhaps TRBD2 as D (7 bases). Germline-derived CDR1 and CDR2 are MNHNY and SVGAGI (reference sequence). The CDR3 sequence is 14 residues long. The V gene lost 10 bases and the J gene lost 4 bases, with 17 bases spanning the gap. The CDR3 nucleotides read TGTGCCATTCAGTCTGGGGGGGCATACAATGAGCAGTTCTTC. Protein: CAIQSGGAYNEQFF.